The 11 T cell receptor beta chains below come from one sample, sequenced in a study of blood T cell repertoires in COVID-19. Generated by immunoSEQ multiplex PCR, the TCRdb table keeps only in-frame clones and is missing some. This sample has 120,000 or so clones, with around 79% found just once. The sample taken for sequencing was peripheral blood. The source is a man in his 70s with acute or convalescent COVID-19.

The genes are TRBV12-3 or TRBV12-4 and TRBJ1-3; maybe TRBD1 (5 bases). The CDR3 is made up of 13 amino acids. V lost 6 bases to trimming and J lost 12 bases, with 18 bases between them. CDR3 protein: CASRPSSRVGIYF. Written as DNA, the CDR3 is TGTGCCAGCAGACCCTCCTCCAGGGTTGGCATATATTTT.

The chain links TRBV5-6 to TRBJ1-5; 8 bases line up with TRBD1. This CDR3 has 17 residues. Germline CDR1 SGHDT, CDR2 YYEEEE. With V trimmed by 3 bases and J by 7 bases, 15 bases remained unmatched. The CDR3 here is CASSSFSQGGMRQPQHF. The CDR3 nucleotides are TGTGCCAGCAGCTCCTTTTCACAGGGGGGGATGAGGCAGCCCCAGCATTTT. Variable domain in full (rest from reference TRBV5-6 and TRBJ1-5): DAGVTQSPTHLIKTRGQQVTLRCSPKSGHDTVSWYQQALGQGPQFIFQYYEEEERQRGNFPDRFSGHQFPNYSSELNVNALLLGDSALYLCASSSFSQGGMRQPQHFGDGTRLSIL.

The chain joins TRBV30 to TRBJ1-6, with a weak D call TRBD1 (5 bases). Germline loops: CDR1 GTSNPN, CDR2 SVGIG (reference sequence). Between the trimmed V and J ends, which lost 2 bases and 4 bases, there was a span of 18 bases. The CDR3 length is 17 residues. The CDR3 nucleotides are TGTGCCTGGAGTAAGTTTCGGCAGAAGGGGTATAATTCACCCCTCCACTTT. This codes for CAWSKFRQKGYNSPLHF. Full variable domain (missing parts from reference TRBV30 and TRBJ1-6): SQTIHQWPATLVQPVGSPLSLECTVEGTSNPNLYWYRQAAGRGLQLLFYSVGIGQISSEVPQNLSASRPQDRQFILSSKKLLLSDSGFYLCAWSKFRQKGYNSPLHFGNGTRLTVT.

V gene TRBV28 combines with J gene TRBJ2-7, with 12 positions matching TRBD2. This CDR3 spans 16 amino acids. V lost 3 bases, J lost 2 bases, and 5 bases stayed unmatched. In germline, CDR1 is MDHEN, CDR2 SYDVKM. CDR3 in DNA: TGTGCCAGCAGTTTGCCCACTAGCGGGGGGACCTACGAGCAGTACTTC. Amino acids: CASSLPTSGGTYEQYF.

The rearrangement links TRBV7-8 to TRBJ1-5; perhaps TRBD1 as D (5 bases). CDR1 and CDR2 (germline): SGHVS, FQNEAQ. This CDR3 is built from 13 residues. V shed 5 bases and J shed 7 bases, with 12 bases lying between them. The DNA of the CDR3 is TGTGCCAGCAGCGTATCAGGGTGGCAGCCCCAGCATTTT. It translates to CASSVSGWQPQHF. Based on the CDR3 plus reference TRBV7-8 and TRBJ1-5, the full variable domain is GAGVSQSPRYKVAKRGQDVALRCDPISGHVSLFWYQQALGQGPEFLTYFQNEAQLDKSGLPSDRFFAERPEGSVSTLKIQRTQQEDSAVYLCASSVSGWQPQHFGDGTRLSIL.

The chain uses TRBV5-1 and TRBJ2-3; no definite D call. The V end lost 6 bases, the J end lost 4 bases, and 12 bases lay between the germline ends. CDR1 and CDR2 from the germline V gene are SGHRS and YFSETQ. The CDR3 sequence is 13 residues long. The CDR3 DNA reads TGCGCCAGCACTGGCTGGCTAGCAGATACGCAGTATTTT. Its protein product is CASTGWLADTQYF.

This chain uses TRBV3-1 (or the pseudogene TRBV3-2) with TRBJ1-1, with TRBD1 matching 10 bases. The CDR3 loop spans 14 amino acids. The junction had 2 bases not matched to a gene; V was cut back by 3 bases and J by 4 bases. The germline V gene encodes CDR1 LGHDT and CDR2 YNNKEL (reference sequence). The CDR3 nucleotides read TGTGCCAGCAGCCAGGGACAGGGGAGCACTGAAGCTTTCTTT. It is translated as CASSQGQGSTEAFF.

The rearrangement joins TRBV19 to TRBJ2-7; the D gene is possibly TRBD2 (5 bases). Germline V gene data show CDR1 as LNHDA and CDR2 as SQIVND (reference sequence). CDR3 length: 13 residues. V was cut by 5 bases and J by 2 bases, with 10 bases left in between. This CDR3 reads CASSVSGAYEQYF. CDR3 DNA: TGTGCCAGTAGTGTATCCGGGGCCTACGAGCAGTACTTC.

The chain couples TRBV27 to TRBJ1-6, with 9 bases matching TRBD1. V gave up 5 bases and J gave up 8 bases; unmatched junction bases: 13. Germline loops: CDR1 MNHEY, CDR2 SMNVEV (reference sequence). This CDR3 region has 17 residues. The CDR3 nucleotides read TGTGCCAGCAGTCTCCCGCCGGGACAGGGATTTTATTCACCCCTCCACTTT. Its translation is CASSLPPGQGFYSPLHF.

This clone was detected a few times. This rearrangement joins TRBV2 to TRBJ1-4, with D tentatively TRBD1 (5 bases). V lost 7 bases, J lost 3 bases, and 9 bases lay in between. CDR3 length: 13 amino acids. Germline lookup yields CDR1 SNHLY and CDR2 FYNNEI. The CDR3 here is CASIRGPNEKLFF. In nucleotides, the CDR3 is TGTGCCAGCATAAGGGGTCCTAATGAAAAACTGTTTTTT.

This chain connects TRBV29-1 to TRBJ1-5; tentative D call: TRBD1 (5 bases). Germline V gene sequence: CDR1 SQVTM, CDR2 ANQGSEA. Trimming left V 6 bases short and J 1 base short, with 13 bases between. The length of the CDR3 is 14 residues. CDR3 DNA: TGCAGCGTGTCGGGGGGACCGAGCAATCAGCCCCAGCATTTT. Translated, it gives CSVSGGPSNQPQHF.